These 13 T cell receptor beta chains came from one sample sequenced in a study of CD8 T cells in ankylosing spondylitis. TCRdb passed the 5' RACE reads through MiXCR, listing each CDR3 protein once. The sample consists of 300,000 to 400,000 distinct CDR3 sequences, under 14% of them appearing once. Sequencing was performed on blood, either unsorted or a sorted T cell fraction (not recorded which). The receptors here all came from a female donor with ankylosing spondylitis or in good health (not recorded which).

This clonotype has ten or more counts. The rearrangement links TRBV7-9 to TRBJ2-5; D call uncertain. Trimming left V 3 bases short and J 2 bases short, with 7 bases between. The CDR3 is made up of 13 amino acids. Per the germline V gene, CDR1 is SEHNR and CDR2 is FQNEAQ (reference sequence). CDR3 region: CASSFQRQETQYF. The CDR3 DNA follows: TGTGCCAGCAGCTTCCAGAGACAAGAGACCCAGTACTTC.

At least ten counts were recorded for this clonotype. The chain joins TRBV20-1 to TRBJ2-1, with D possibly matching TRBD1 (5 bases). Trimming took off 4 bases at V and 8 bases at J, with 6 bases between the two ends. Germline CDR1 DFQATT, CDR2 SNEGSKA (reference sequence). The CDR3 length is 10 residues. The CDR3 loop reads CSATRDEQFF. CDR3 DNA: TGCAGTGCTACCAGGGATGAGCAGTTCTTC.

This clonotype was seen many times. The V and J genes are TRBV5-6 and TRBJ2-1, with TRBD1 as a possible D gene (5 bases). CDR3 length equals 13 residues. The germline gives CDR1 SGHDT, CDR2 YYEEEE. Trimming took 3 bases from V and 10 from J, leaving 14 bases between them. The CDR3 DNA follows: TGTGCCAGCAGCTCTTTAAGGTACAGGGAGCAGTTCTTC. Its protein is CASSSLRYREQFF. Full variable domain (rest looked up from reference TRBV5-6 and TRBJ2-1): DAGVTQSPTHLIKTRGQQVTLRCSPKSGHDTVSWYQQALGQGPQFIFQYYEEEERQRGNFPDRFSGHQFPNYSSELNVNALLLGDSALYLCASSSLRYREQFFGPGTRLTVL.

This clonotype occurred a few times. The chain links TRBV11-2 to TRBJ2-1; 10 nucleotides match TRBD2. V lost 5 bases, J lost 7 bases, and 11 bases stayed unmatched. Germline V gene sequence: CDR1 SGHAT, CDR2 FQNNGV. The CDR3 totals 16 residues. The CDR3 DNA follows: TGTGCCAGCAGCCCCCGGCTAGCGGGAGTTTTAAATGAGCAGTTCTTC. Encoded protein: CASSPRLAGVLNEQFF.

The rearrangement joins TRBV18 to TRBJ2-2; a possible D gene is TRBD2 (5 bases). V shed 2 bases and J shed 1 base, with 11 bases lying between them. CDR3 length: 16 amino acids. Germline assignment: CDR1 KGHSH and CDR2 LQKENI. CDR3 in amino acids: CASSPGNSENTGELFF. In DNA, the CDR3 is TGTGCCAGCTCACCAGGGAATAGCGAGAACACCGGGGAGCTGTTTTTT.

This clonotype has just a few counts. V gene TRBV7-8 combines with J gene TRBJ2-4; maybe TRBD1 (6 bases). V was shortened by 5 bases and J by 5 bases, with 16 bases between the two germline ends. CDR1 is SGHVS, CDR2 FQNEAQ, per germline. This CDR3 comprises 15 residues. CDR3: CASSPIQGFQNIQYF. The DNA for the CDR3 is TGTGCCAGCAGCCCGATACAGGGTTTTCAAAACATTCAGTACTTC.

This clonotype was recorded many times. V usage is TRBV29-1 and J usage is TRBJ2-7, with a possible D match to TRBD2 (5 bases). The CDR3 runs 13 residues. V lost 0 bases and J 0 bases, leaving 6 bases between the germline ends. In germline, CDR1 is SQVTM, CDR2 ANQGSEA. CDR3 sequence (DNA): TGCAGCGTTGAAGACGGGGTCTCCTACGAGCAGTACTTC. Protein sequence: CSVEDGVSYEQYF.

In this sample, this clonotype turned up many times. Written as DNA, the CDR3 is TGCAGCGTTGAACCACCGGGGAAGACCGGGGAGCTGTTTTTT. Residues: CSVEPPGKTGELFF. V usage is TRBV29-1 and J usage is TRBJ2-2; possible D gene TRBD2, 5 bases. CDR1 is SQVTM, CDR2 ANQGSEA, per germline. V was pared by 2 bases and J by 5 bases, with 12 bases between. The CDR3 contains 14 residues.

This clonotype appeared a few times. The genes are TRBV18 and TRBJ2-7; 8 bases are a match to TRBD1. V trimming: 1 base; J trimming: 10 bases; junction bases outside the gene matches: 30. CDR3 length: 21 amino acids. Germline V lookup: CDR1 KGHSH, CDR2 LQKENI. Here the CDR3 reads CASSPQTNRGFEGYKLTEQYF. The DNA of the CDR3 is TGTGCCAGCTCACCACAGACCAACAGGGGGTTTGAGGGTTATAAATTGACGGAACAGTACTTC.

The chain has TRBV7-9 and TRBJ2-5; D perhaps matches TRBD2 (5 bases). This CDR3 spans 16 amino acids. Trimming cost V 4 bases and J 0 bases, with 15 bases left between them. Germline CDR1 is SEHNR and CDR2 is FQNEAQ (reference sequence). Written as DNA, the CDR3 is TGTGCCAGCAGCTCAGGAGCGGCGCGAAACCAAGAGACCCAGTACTTC. This encodes CASSSGAARNQETQYF.

This clonotype was seen many times. This chain joins TRBV12-3 or TRBV12-4 and TRBJ2-1; D not certain. Trimming left V 5 bases short and J 10 bases short, with 9 bases between. The CDR3 sequence is 11 residues long. The CDR3 DNA sequence: TGTGCCAGCAGTCGATCCCGGGAGCAGTTCTTC. This translates into CASSRSREQFF.

This clonotype was picked up many times. The genes are TRBV29-1 and TRBJ2-1; possible D gene TRBD1, 6 bases. The CDR3 loop spans 17 amino acids. Germline V gene data show CDR1 as SQVTM and CDR2 as ANQGSEA. The V and J ends lost 0 bases and 7 bases respectively, with 22 bases between them. DNA for the CDR3: TGCAGCGTTGAAGAAGGACAGCCAGGTACGATATGGAATGAGCAGTTCTTC. This encodes CSVEEGQPGTIWNEQFF.

This clonotype came up a few times. The rearrangement links TRBV5-1 to TRBJ2-5, with D hard to call. The CDR3 covers 11 residues. V gave up 4 bases and J gave up 5 bases, with 6 bases separating them. CDR1 and CDR2 from the germline V gene are SGHRS and YFSETQ. CDR3 nucleotides: TGCGCCAGCAGCAAAAGTGAGACCCAGTACTTC. Its protein product is CASSKSETQYF.